These T cell receptor beta chains were read from a single sample in a study of technical replicates of blood from a few donors. Using immunoSEQ multiplex PCR, the repertoire was profiled, and TCRdb retains in-frame clones only, with some absent. The sample contains approximately 81,000 clones, nearly 97% of which appear only once. Material: T cells isolated from PBMCs. The receptors shown here come from a human donor in good health. Both conserved end residues are trimmed from each CDR3. Each record gives: V gene, J gene, CDR3 protein.

V gene: TRBV29-1; J gene: TRBJ1-1; CDR3 protein: SVSWGGTEAF
V gene: TRBV29-1; J gene: TRBJ1-1; CDR3 protein: SVAPGRTLNTEAF
V gene: TRBV19; J gene: TRBJ2-7; CDR3 protein: ASSTGEFSEQY
V gene: TRBV30; J gene: TRBJ2-7; CDR3 protein: AWSVTRGKDEQY
V gene: TRBV10-3; J gene: TRBJ2-3; CDR3 protein: AISEYGEGTDTQY
V gene: TRBV25-1; J gene: TRBJ1-1; CDR3 protein: ASSASEHGGMEAF
V gene: TRBV27; J gene: TRBJ2-5; CDR3 protein: ASSFGTGRQETQY
V gene: TRBV5-1; J gene: TRBJ1-5; CDR3 protein: ASSLAGQGQPQH
V gene: TRBV18; J gene: TRBJ1-1; CDR3 protein: ASSSQGNTEAF
V gene: TRBV18; J gene: TRBJ1-2; CDR3 protein: ASTEDYGYT
V gene: TRBV6-6; J gene: TRBJ1-5; CDR3 protein: ASSYSGGNQPQH
V gene: TRBV27; J gene: TRBJ1-2; CDR3 protein: ASTRQAGDHGYT
V gene: TRBV7-2; J gene: TRBJ2-2; CDR3 protein: ASSPYTGELF
V gene: TRBV28; J gene: TRBJ1-1; CDR3 protein: ASSETGATEAF
V gene: TRBV9; J gene: TRBJ2-1; CDR3 protein: ASSVSGTGNNEQF
V gene: TRBV11-1; J gene: TRBJ2-3; CDR3 protein: ASSLKGQGADTQY
V gene: TRBV18; J gene: TRBJ2-7; CDR3 protein: ASSLAGTDSYEQY
V gene: TRBV6-5; J gene: TRBJ2-7; CDR3 protein: ASSYRRLTYEQY
V gene: TRBV10-3; J gene: TRBJ1-4; CDR3 protein: AISESNSQNEKLF
V gene: TRBV7-9; J gene: TRBJ1-2; CDR3 protein: ASSLGTAYGYT
V gene: TRBV9; J gene: TRBJ1-5; CDR3 protein: ASSPGDSLNQPQH
V gene: TRBV7-2; J gene: TRBJ2-7; CDR3 protein: ASSQFYEQY
V gene: TRBV11-2; J gene: TRBJ2-3; CDR3 protein: ASSHRTGSTDTQY
V gene: TRBV9; J gene: TRBJ2-5; CDR3 protein: ASSVATSGSRETQY
V gene: TRBV10-3; J gene: TRBJ1-2; CDR3 protein: AIMAQGGSYGYT
V gene: TRBV19; J gene: TRBJ2-5; CDR3 protein: ASRSQGGETQY
V gene: TRBV19; J gene: TRBJ1-4; CDR3 protein: ASSGNEKLF
V gene: TRBV4-1; J gene: TRBJ2-5; CDR3 protein: ASSQEIAARGLQETQY
V gene: TRBV21-1; J gene: TRBJ1-2; CDR3 protein: ASIIRGQGAKKNGYT
V gene: TRBV19; J gene: TRBJ2-7; CDR3 protein: ASNSGPSSYEQY
V gene: TRBV7-2; J gene: TRBJ1-1; CDR3 protein: ASSFMNTEAF
V gene: TRBV11-3; J gene: TRBJ2-3; CDR3 protein: ASSIGGTDTQY
V gene: TRBV4-1; J gene: TRBJ1-4; CDR3 protein: ASSHRQGFGTNEKLF
V gene: TRBV5-1; J gene: TRBJ1-2; CDR3 protein: ASSLVTGTYGYT
V gene: TRBV15; J gene: TRBJ1-1; CDR3 protein: ATSREVDRPEAF
V gene: TRBV7-8; J gene: TRBJ1-5; CDR3 protein: ASSYGGFGNQPQH
V gene: TRBV5-4; J gene: TRBJ1-1; CDR3 protein: ASSQPNTGPNTEAF
V gene: TRBV9; J gene: TRBJ1-5; CDR3 protein: ASGLEDTNQPQH
V gene: TRBV2; J gene: TRBJ1-1; CDR3 protein: ASSDPGQGGTEAF
V gene: TRBV30; J gene: TRBJ1-3; CDR3 protein: AWSVSGSRNTIY
V gene: TRBV27; J gene: TRBJ2-1; CDR3 protein: ASSLWGQRNEQF
V gene: TRBV27; J gene: TRBJ2-7; CDR3 protein: ASSLTLAGPYEQY
V gene: TRBV30; J gene: TRBJ1-1; CDR3 protein: AYRGGNTEAF
V gene: TRBV5-8; J gene: TRBJ1-1; CDR3 protein: ASSLGTELTNTEAF
V gene: TRBV19; J gene: TRBJ2-5; CDR3 protein: ASSRHGSGETQY
V gene: TRBV5-1; J gene: TRBJ1-1; CDR3 protein: ASSLGDSFNTEAF
V gene: TRBV28; J gene: TRBJ1-1; CDR3 protein: ASRQPPGGRPEAF
V gene: TRBV28; J gene: TRBJ2-1; CDR3 protein: ASSITTLGSSYNEQF